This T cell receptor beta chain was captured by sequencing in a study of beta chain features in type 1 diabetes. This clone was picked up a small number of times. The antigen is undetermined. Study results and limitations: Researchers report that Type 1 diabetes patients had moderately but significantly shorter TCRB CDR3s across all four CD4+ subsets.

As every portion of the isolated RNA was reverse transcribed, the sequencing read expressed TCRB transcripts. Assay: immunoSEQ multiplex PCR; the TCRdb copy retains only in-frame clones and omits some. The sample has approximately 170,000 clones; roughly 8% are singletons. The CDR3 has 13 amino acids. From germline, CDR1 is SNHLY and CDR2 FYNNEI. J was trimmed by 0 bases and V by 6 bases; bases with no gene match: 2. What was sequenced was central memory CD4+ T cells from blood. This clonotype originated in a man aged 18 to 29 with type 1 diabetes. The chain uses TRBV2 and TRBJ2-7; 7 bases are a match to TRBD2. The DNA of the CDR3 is TGTGCCAGCAGGGGGGGGGACTCCTACGAGCAGTACTTC. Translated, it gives CASRGGDSYEQYF. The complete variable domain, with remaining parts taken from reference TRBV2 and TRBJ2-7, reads EPEVTQTPSHQVTQMGQEVILRCVPISNHLYFYWYRQILGQKVEFLVSFYNNEISEKSEIFDDQFSVERPDGSNFTLKIRSTKLEDSAMYFCASRGGDSYEQYFGPGTRLTVT.